The clone carrying this TCR beta chain was seen repeatedly, ten times or more. These data originate in a study of blood T cell repertoires in COVID-19. At the level of the study: COVID-19 samples, acute and convalescent, were from the United States, Italy and Spain. Nucleic acid was either cDNA or gDNA, and it came from T cells, B-cell-depleted T cells, or PBMCs.

Original methodology: Amplifying reference gene primers gave estimates of nucleated cell counts. Using immunoSEQ multiplex PCR, the repertoire was profiled, and TCRdb retains in-frame clones only, with some absent. The V and J calls and the clone size are those of that table, but D and trimming were determined from the DNA. The data hold roughly 120,000 clones, with 55% to 75% observed a single time. The sequencing sample was made of peripheral blood. The TCR comes from a human donor with acute or convalescent COVID-19. The donor label of this sample is uncertain.

CDR3 amino acids: CAVRERRNYGYTF. The CDR3 nucleotides are TGTGCCGTTCGAGAGCGAAGAAACTATGGCTACACCTTC. The rearrangement links TRBV30 to TRBJ1-2; no clear D. V lost 8 bases and J lost 2, with 15 bases in between. The germline CDR1 and CDR2 sequences are GTSNPN and SVGIG (reference sequence). The CDR3 is made up of 13 amino acids.